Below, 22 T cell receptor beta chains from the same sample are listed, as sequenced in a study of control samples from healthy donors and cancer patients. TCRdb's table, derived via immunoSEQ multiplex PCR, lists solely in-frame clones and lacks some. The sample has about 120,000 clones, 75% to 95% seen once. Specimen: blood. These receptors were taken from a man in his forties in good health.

The DNA of the CDR3 is TGTGCCAGCAGCCCGCCCCAGGGATCCGCCCTCGAGCAGTTCTTC. This sequence encodes CASSPPQGSALEQFF. The rearrangement uses TRBV7-9 and TRBJ2-1; tentatively, D is TRBD1 (5 bases). Trimming left V 5 bases short and J 10 bases short, with 21 bases between. Germline V lookup: CDR1 SEHNR, CDR2 FQNEAQ (reference sequence). The length of the CDR3 is 15 residues.

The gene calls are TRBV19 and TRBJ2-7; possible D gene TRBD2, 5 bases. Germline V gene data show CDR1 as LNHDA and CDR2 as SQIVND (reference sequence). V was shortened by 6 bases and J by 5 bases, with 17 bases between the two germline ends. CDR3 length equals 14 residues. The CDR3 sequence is CASRHKGGRDEQYF. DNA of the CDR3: TGTGCCAGTAGACACAAAGGAGGCCGAGACGAGCAGTACTTC. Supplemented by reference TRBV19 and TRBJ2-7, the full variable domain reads DGGITQSPKYLFRKEGQNVTLSCEQNLNHDAMYWYRQDPGQGLRLIYYSQIVNDFQKGDIAEGYSVSREKKESFPLTVTSAQKNPTAFYLCASRHKGGRDEQYFGPGTRLTVT.

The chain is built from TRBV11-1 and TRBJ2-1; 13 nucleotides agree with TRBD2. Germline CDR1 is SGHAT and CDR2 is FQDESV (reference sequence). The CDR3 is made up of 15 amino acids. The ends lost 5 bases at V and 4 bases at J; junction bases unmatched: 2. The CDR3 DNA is TGTGCCAGCAGCCAGACTAGCGGGGGGTACAATGAGCAGTTCTTC. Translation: CASSQTSGGYNEQFF.

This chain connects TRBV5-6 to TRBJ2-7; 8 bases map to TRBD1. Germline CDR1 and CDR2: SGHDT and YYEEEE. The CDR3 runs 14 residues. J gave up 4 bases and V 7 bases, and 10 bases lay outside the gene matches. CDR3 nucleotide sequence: TGTGCCAGCGGCCACGGGACAGGCTTATACGAGCAGTACTTC. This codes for CASGHGTGLYEQYF.

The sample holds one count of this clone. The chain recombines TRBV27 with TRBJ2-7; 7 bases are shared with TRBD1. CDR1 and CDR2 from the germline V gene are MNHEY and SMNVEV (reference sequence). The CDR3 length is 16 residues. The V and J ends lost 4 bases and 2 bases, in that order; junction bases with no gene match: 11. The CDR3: CASSSRWTGITYEQYF. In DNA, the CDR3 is TGTGCCAGCAGTTCCCGGTGGACAGGCATTACCTACGAGCAGTACTTC.

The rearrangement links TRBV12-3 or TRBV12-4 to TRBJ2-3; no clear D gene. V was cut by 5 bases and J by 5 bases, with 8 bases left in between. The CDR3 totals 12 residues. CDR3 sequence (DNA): TGTGCCAGCAGTCGTATCGAAGATACGCAGTATTTT. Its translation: CASSRIEDTQYF.

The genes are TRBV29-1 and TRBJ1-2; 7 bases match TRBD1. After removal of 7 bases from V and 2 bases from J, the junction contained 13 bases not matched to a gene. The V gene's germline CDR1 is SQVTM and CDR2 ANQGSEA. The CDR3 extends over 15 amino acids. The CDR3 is CSANALTGKNYGYTF. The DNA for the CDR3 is TGCAGCGCCAATGCCTTGACAGGGAAAAACTATGGCTACACCTTC. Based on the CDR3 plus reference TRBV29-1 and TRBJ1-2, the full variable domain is SAVISQKPSRDICQRGTSLTIQCQVDSQVTMMFWYRQQPGQSLTLIATANQGSEATYESGFVIDKFPISRPNLTFSTLTVSNMSPEDSSIYLCSANALTGKNYGYTFGSGTRLTVV.

The CDR3 reads CASSPKRETQYF. As DNA, the CDR3 is TGTGCCAGCAGCCCGAAAAGGGAGACCCAGTACTTC. This rearrangement joins TRBV5-6 to TRBJ2-5; no clear D. V lost 4 bases to trimming and J lost 5 bases, with 9 bases between them. This CDR3 has 12 residues. CDR1 SGHDT and CDR2 YYEEEE come from the germline V gene.

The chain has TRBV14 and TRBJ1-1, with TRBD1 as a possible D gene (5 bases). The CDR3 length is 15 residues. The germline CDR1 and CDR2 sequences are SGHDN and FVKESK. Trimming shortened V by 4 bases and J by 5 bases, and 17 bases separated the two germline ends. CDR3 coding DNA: TGTGCCAGCAGCCGCCAACCAGGGCTGGCGACTGAAGCTTTCTTT. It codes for CASSRQPGLATEAFF.

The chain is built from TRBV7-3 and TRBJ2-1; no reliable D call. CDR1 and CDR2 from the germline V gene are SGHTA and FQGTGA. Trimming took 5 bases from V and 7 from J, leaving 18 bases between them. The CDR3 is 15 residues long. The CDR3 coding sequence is TGTGCCAGCAGCCCCGGCTTTTCCCGAGTGAATGAGCAGTTCTTC. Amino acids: CASSPGFSRVNEQFF. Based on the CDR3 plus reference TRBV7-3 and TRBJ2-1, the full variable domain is GAGVSQTPSNKVTEKGKYVELRCDPISGHTALYWYRQSLGQGPEFLIYFQGTGAADDSGLPNDRFFAVRPEGSVSTLKIQRTERGDSAVYLCASSPGFSRVNEQFFGPGTRLTVL.

The CDR3 nucleotides are TGTGCCAGCAGTTTTATCGGACAGGGCATCACAGATACGCAGTATTTT. It is translated as CASSFIGQGITDTQYF. The chain has TRBV28 and TRBJ2-3; TRBD1 matches 8 bases. After removal of 3 bases from V and 2 bases from J, the junction contained 7 bases not matched to a gene. CDR3 length: 16 amino acids. Germline assignment: CDR1 MDHEN and CDR2 SYDVKM.

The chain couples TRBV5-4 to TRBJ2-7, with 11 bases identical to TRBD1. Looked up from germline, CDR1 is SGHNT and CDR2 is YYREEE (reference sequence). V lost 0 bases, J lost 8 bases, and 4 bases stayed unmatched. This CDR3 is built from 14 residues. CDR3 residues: CASSLEGTGGKQYF. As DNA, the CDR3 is TGTGCCAGCAGCTTGGAGGGGACAGGGGGAAAGCAGTACTTC.

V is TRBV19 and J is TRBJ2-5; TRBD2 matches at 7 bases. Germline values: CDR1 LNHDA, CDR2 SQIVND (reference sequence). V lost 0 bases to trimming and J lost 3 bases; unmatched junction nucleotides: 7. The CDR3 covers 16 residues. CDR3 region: CASSIEGGRFKETQYF. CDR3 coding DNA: TGTGCCAGTAGTATAGAGGGAGGGCGGTTCAAAGAGACCCAGTACTTC.

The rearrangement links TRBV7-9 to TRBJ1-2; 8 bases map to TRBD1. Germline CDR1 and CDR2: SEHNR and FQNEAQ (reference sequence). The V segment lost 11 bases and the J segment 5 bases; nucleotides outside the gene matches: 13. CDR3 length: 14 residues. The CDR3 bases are TGTGCCGTCCAGGGCAGGGGGCTTGTGTATGGCTACACCTTC. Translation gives CAVQGRGLVYGYTF.

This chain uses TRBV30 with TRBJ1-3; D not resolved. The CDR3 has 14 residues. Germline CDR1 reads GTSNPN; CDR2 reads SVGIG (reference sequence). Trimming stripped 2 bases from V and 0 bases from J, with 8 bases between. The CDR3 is CAWSLRNSGNTIYF. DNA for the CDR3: TGTGCCTGGAGTTTGAGAAACTCTGGAAACACCATATATTTT.

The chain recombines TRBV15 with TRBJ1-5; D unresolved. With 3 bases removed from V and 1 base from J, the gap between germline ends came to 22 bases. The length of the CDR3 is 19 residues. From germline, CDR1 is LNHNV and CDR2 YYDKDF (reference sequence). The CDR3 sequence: CATSSTKFTTTGSNQPQHF. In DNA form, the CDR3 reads TGTGCCACCAGCAGTACCAAGTTCACAACGACGGGCAGCAATCAGCCCCAGCATTTT. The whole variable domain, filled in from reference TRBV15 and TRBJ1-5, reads DAMVIQNPRYQVTQFGKPVTLSCSQTLNHNVMYWYQQKSSQAPKLLFHYYDKDFNNEADTPDNFQSRRPNTSFCFLDIRSPGLGDTAMYLCATSSTKFTTTGSNQPQHFGDGTRLSIL.

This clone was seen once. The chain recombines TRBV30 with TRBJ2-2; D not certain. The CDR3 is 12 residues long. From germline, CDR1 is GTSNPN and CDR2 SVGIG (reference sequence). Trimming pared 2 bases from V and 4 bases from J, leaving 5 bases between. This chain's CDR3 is CAWSWRTGELFF. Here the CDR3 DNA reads TGTGCCTGGAGTTGGCGCACCGGGGAGCTGTTTTTT.

The CDR3 coding sequence is TGTGCCAGTAGTATTCCACCGGGCTACAATGAGCAGTTCTTC. This codes for CASSIPPGYNEQFF. The genes are TRBV19 and TRBJ2-1, with D uncertain. The CDR3 is 14 residues long. V gave up 3 bases and J gave up 3 bases, with 9 bases separating them. The germline CDR1 and CDR2 sequences are LNHDA and SQIVND (reference sequence).

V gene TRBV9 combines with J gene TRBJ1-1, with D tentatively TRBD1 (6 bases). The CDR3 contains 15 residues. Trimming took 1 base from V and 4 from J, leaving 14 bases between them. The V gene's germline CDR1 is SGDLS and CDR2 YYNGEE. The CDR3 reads CASSVHRDLVTEAFF. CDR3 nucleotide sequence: TGTGCCAGCAGCGTACACAGGGATTTAGTCACTGAAGCTTTCTTT.

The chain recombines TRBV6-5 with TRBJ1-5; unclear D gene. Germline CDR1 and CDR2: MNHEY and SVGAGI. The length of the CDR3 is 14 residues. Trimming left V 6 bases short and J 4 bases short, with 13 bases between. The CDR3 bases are TGTGCCAGCAGGGGAATATCGGGGAATCAGCCCCAGCATTTT. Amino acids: CASRGISGNQPQHF.

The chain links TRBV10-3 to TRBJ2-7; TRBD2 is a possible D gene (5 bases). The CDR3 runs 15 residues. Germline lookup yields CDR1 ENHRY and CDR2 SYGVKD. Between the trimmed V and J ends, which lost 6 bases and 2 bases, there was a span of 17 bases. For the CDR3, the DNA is TGTGCCATCAGGGAGGAAAGGGTGGGGACCTACGAGCAGTACTTC. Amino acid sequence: CAIREERVGTYEQYF.

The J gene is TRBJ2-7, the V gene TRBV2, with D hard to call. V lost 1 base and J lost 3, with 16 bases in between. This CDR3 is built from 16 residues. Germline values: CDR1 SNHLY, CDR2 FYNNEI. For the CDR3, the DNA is TGTGCCAGCAGTGAAGGTCTGGTTTCCTTGCTCTACGAGCAGTACTTC. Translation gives CASSEGLVSLLYEQYF.